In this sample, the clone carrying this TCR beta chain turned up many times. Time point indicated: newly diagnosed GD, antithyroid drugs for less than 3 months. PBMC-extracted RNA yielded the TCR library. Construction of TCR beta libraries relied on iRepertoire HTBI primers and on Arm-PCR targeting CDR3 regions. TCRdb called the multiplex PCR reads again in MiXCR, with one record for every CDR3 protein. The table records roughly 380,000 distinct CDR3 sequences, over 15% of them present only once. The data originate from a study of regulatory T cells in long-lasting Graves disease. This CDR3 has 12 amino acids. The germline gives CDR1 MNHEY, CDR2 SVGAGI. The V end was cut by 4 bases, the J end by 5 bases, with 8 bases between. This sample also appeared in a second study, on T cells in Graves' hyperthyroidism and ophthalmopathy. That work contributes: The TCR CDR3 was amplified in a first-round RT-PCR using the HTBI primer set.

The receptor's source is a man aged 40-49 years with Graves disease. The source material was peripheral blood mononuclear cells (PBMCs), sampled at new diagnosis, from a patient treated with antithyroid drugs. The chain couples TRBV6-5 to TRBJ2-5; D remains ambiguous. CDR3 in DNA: TGTGCCAGCAGTTTTTCGTGGGAGACCCAGTACTTC. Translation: CASSFSWETQYF.